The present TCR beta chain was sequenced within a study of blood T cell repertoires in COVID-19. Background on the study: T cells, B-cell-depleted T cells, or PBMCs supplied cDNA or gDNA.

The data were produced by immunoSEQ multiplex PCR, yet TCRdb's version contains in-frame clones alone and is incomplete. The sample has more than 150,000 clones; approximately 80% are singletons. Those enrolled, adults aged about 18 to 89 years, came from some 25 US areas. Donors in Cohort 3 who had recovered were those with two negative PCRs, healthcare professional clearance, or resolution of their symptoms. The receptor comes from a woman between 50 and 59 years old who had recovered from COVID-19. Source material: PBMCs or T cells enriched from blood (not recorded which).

The chain's CDR3 is CASSSSGLQPYEQYF. The CDR3 coding sequence is TGTGCCAGCAGCTCTTCCGGACTCCAACCCTACGAGCAGTACTTC. V gene TRBV28 combines with J gene TRBJ2-7; weak D call: TRBD2 (5 bases). The CDR3 covers 15 residues. In germline, CDR1 is MDHEN, CDR2 SYDVKM. V dropped 6 bases and J dropped 2 bases, with 17 bases sitting between them.